This is a list of T cell receptor beta chains from one sample in a study of T-cell memory formation after mild COVID-19. TCRdb reprocessed the 5' RACE reads with MiXCR, giving one entry per CDR3 protein. The sample holds 65,000 to 95,000 distinct CDR3 sequences, over 10% seen once. Material: PBMCs or a T cell subset sorted from them (not recorded which). These receptors came from a man aged 18 to 30 who had mild COVID-19 (a few samples of this study predate the infection). Cell type and time point are not known. Both conserved end residues are part of each CDR3. The D gene is left open where the match is weak. A row's size may be missing; if present it is once, few, many or a size class.

CDR3 DNA,CDR3 protein,V gene,D gene,clone size,J gene
TGTGCCGGAGGGAGGCCCTACACTGAAGCTTTCTTT,CAGGRPYTEAFF,TRBV6-1,-,few,TRBJ1-1
TGTGCCAGAAGACTAGCGGGGGGGCCGAGAGCCACCCAAGAGACCCAGTACTTC,CARRLAGGPRATQETQYF,TRBV5-3,TRBD2,-,TRBJ2-5
TGTGCCAGCAGTTTATTAAGGACCCAAGAGACCCAGTACTTC,CASSLLRTQETQYF,TRBV12-3/TRBV12-4,-,few,TRBJ2-5
TGCGCCAGCAGCCTGCGGGGGGGACTGGGTCAGCCCCAGCATTTT,CASSLRGGLGQPQHF,TRBV5-1,-,few,TRBJ1-5
TGTGCCAGCGACAACGGGGGCGGATGGACTGAAGCTTTCTTT,CASDNGGGWTEAFF,TRBV7-9,-,-,TRBJ1-1
TGTGCCAGCAGCCCCCTTTTAGCGGGGGGTAGCACAGATACGCAGTATTTT,CASSPLLAGGSTDTQYF,TRBV7-9,TRBD2,few,TRBJ2-3
TGCAGTGCTAGGATCGGGACAGGGGCCCGCTATGGCTACACCTTC,CSARIGTGARYGYTF,TRBV20-1,TRBD1,few,TRBJ1-2
TGTGCCAGCAGCTTAGCTAGTAGGCCAGATACGCAGTATTTT,CASSLASRPDTQYF,TRBV7-6,-,few,TRBJ2-3
TGCAGTGCTAGAGATCGGGGGGCCTTCTACGAGCAGTACTTC,CSARDRGAFYEQYF,TRBV20-1,-,-,TRBJ2-7
TGTGCCAGCAGTCCCCTTAGCGGGGGGGACCCCTACAATGAGCAGTTCTTC,CASSPLSGGDPYNEQFF,TRBV27,TRBD2,many,TRBJ2-1
TGTGCCAGCAGGAGCGGGGGGGACAGCAATGAGCAGTTCTTC,CASRSGGDSNEQFF,TRBV6-1,TRBD2,many,TRBJ2-1
TGCGCCAGCAGCCAAGGTGGGGGCACGAGCTCCTATAATTCACCCCTCCACTTT,CASSQGGGTSSYNSPLHF,TRBV4-1,-,-,TRBJ1-6
TGCGCCAGCAGCCAAGCCGGGCAGGGGGCTTACGAGCAGTACTTC,CASSQAGQGAYEQYF,TRBV4-1,TRBD1,few,TRBJ2-7
TGTGCCAGCAGCGCGGGACAGGGGGCAGACTATGGCTACACCTTC,CASSAGQGADYGYTF,TRBV5-4,TRBD1,few,TRBJ1-2
TGTGCCAGCAGTGAACAGGGGCGGAACACCGGGGAGCTGTTTTTT,CASSEQGRNTGELFF,TRBV2,-,-,TRBJ2-2
TGTGCCAGCAGTTTAGATGGGACACCAAATGAAAAACTGTTTTTT,CASSLDGTPNEKLFF,TRBV27,-,few,TRBJ1-4
TGTGCCAGCAGTTACTACATCCCGGACAGGGCCAATGAGCAGTTCTTC,CASSYYIPDRANEQFF,TRBV6-5,TRBD1,-,TRBJ2-1
TGTGCCAGCAGCCACTCGACCGGGACCCTGAACACCATATATTTT,CASSHSTGTLNTIYF,TRBV3-1,-,few,TRBJ1-3
TGCGCCAGCAGCGACAGACTTAAGGGAACCTACAATGAGCAGTTCTTC,CASSDRLKGTYNEQFF,TRBV4-1,-,few,TRBJ2-1
TGTGCCAGCAGCTTATCCCCAGATACGCAGTATTTT,CASSLSPDTQYF,TRBV7-9,-,few,TRBJ2-3
TGTGCCAGCAGTCCTGAATTGAGCTCCTACAATGAGCAGTTCTTC,CASSPELSSYNEQFF,TRBV28,-,few,TRBJ2-1
TGTGCCAGTAGTAATCACAGGGACGAAGCTTTCTTT,CASSNHRDEAFF,TRBV19,-,few,TRBJ1-1
TGTGCCAGCAGCCCAGGGGGAGGTTGGACTGAAGCTTTCTTT,CASSPGGGWTEAFF,TRBV12-3/TRBV12-4,TRBD1,few,TRBJ1-1
TGTGCCAGCAGCCCTGGGCGCCACTCGAACACTGAAGCTTTCTTT,CASSPGRHSNTEAFF,TRBV7-8,-,-,TRBJ1-1
TGTGCCACCAGTGATTTGGGATTTACGTCCTCTAGCACAGATACGCAGTATTTT,CATSDLGFTSSSTDTQYF,TRBV24-1,-,few,TRBJ2-3
TGTGCCAGCAGCTTAGCGGGAGGAATTCAGTACTTC,CASSLAGGIQYF,TRBV7-2,-,-,TRBJ2-4